This TCR beta chain is drawn from a study of identifying expanded T cells in peripheral blood. CDR1 LGHNT and CDR2 FRNRAP come from the germline V gene. The J segment lost 8 bases and the V segment lost 0 bases, leaving 6 bases of the junction unmatched. The CDR3 totals 16 residues. Produced via immunoSEQ multiplex PCR; TCRdb's table is partial and in-frame only. This sample has 85,000 to 90,000 clones; around 87% occur once, and the top ten carry about 5.6%. The TCR was taken from a person aged 18-69 years in good health. The V gene is TRBV12-5, the J gene TRBJ1-4; TRBD1 matches 10 bases. The sequenced material came from blood. In nucleotides, the CDR3 is TGTGCTAGTGGTTTGGTAGGGACAGGGGAGTCGGAAAAACTGTTTTTT. Translating gives CASGLVGTGESEKLFF.